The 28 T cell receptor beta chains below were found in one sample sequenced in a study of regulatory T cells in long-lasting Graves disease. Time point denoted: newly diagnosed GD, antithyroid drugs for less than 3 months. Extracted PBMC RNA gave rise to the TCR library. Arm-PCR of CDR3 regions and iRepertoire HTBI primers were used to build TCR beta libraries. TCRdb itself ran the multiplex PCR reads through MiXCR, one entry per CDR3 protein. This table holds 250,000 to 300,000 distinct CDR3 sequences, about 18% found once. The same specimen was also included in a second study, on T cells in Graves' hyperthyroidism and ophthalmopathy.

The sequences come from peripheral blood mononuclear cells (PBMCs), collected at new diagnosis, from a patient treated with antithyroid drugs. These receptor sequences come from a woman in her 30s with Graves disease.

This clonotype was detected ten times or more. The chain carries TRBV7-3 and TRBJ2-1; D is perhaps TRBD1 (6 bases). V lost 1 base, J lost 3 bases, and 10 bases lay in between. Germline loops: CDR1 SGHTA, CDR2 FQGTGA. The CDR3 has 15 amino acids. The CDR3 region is CASSLIRDIYNEQFF. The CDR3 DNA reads TGTGCCAGCAGCTTAATTAGGGACATCTACAATGAGCAGTTCTTC.

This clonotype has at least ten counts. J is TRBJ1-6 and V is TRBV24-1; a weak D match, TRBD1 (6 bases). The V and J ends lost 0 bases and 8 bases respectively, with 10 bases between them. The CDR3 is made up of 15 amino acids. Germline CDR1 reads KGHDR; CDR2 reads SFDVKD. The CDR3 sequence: CATSDLDRSDSPLHF. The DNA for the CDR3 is TGTGCCACCAGTGATTTGGACAGGTCGGATTCACCCCTCCACTTT.

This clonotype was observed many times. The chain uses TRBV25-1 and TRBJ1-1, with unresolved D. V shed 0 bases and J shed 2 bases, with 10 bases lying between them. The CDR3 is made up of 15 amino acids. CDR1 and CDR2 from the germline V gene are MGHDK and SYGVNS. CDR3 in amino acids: CASSEYKAGNTEAFF. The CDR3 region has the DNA TGTGCCAGCAGTGAATACAAAGCAGGCAACACTGAAGCTTTCTTT.

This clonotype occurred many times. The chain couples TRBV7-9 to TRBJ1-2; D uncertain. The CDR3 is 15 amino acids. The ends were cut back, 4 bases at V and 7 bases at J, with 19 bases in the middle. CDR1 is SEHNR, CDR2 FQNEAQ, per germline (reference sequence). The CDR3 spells CASSSPINYGAGYTF. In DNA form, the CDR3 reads TGTGCCAGCAGCTCCCCGATAAATTATGGCGCTGGCTACACCTTC.

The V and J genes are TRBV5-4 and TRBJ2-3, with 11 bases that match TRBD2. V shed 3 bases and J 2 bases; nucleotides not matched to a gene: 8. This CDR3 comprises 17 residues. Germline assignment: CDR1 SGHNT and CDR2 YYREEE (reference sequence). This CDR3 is CASSSLLAGGPTDTQYF. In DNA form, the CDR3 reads TGTGCCAGCAGCTCTCTCCTAGCGGGGGGCCCCACAGATACGCAGTATTTT.

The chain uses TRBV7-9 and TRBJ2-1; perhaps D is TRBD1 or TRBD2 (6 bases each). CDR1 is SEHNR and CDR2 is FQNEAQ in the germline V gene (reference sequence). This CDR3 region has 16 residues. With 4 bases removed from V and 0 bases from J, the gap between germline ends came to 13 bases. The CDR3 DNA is TGTGCCAGCAGCTCGGGGGCCGCGAGCTCCTACAATGAGCAGTTCTTC. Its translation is CASSSGAASSYNEQFF.

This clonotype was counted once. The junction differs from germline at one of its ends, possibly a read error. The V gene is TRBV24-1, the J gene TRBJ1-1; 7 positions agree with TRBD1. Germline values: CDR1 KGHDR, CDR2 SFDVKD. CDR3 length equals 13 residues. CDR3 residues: CATSGLRDSKAFF. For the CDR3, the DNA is TGTGCCACGAGTGGACTTCGGGACAGCAAAGCTTTCTTT.

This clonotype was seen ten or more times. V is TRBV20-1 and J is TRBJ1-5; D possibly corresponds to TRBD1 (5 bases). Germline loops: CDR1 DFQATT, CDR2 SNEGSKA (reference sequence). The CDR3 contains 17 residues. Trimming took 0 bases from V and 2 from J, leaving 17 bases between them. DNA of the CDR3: TGCAGTGCTAGAGACCCCCGAGAGACAGCCCGCAATCAGCCCCAGCATTTT. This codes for CSARDPRETARNQPQHF.

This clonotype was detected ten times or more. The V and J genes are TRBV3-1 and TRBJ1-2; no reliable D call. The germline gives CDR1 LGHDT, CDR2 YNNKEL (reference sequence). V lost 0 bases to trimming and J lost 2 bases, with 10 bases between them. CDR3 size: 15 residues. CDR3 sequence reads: CASSQDVTANYGYTF. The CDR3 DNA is TGTGCCAGCAGCCAAGATGTCACAGCAAACTATGGCTACACCTTC.

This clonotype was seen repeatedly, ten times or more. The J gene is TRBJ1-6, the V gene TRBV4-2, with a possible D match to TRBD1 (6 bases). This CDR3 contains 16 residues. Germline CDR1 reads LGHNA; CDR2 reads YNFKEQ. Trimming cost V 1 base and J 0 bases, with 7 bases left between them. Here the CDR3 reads CASSQGGGSYNSPLHF. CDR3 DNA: TGTGCCAGCAGCCAAGGAGGGGGCTCCTATAATTCACCCCTCCACTTT.

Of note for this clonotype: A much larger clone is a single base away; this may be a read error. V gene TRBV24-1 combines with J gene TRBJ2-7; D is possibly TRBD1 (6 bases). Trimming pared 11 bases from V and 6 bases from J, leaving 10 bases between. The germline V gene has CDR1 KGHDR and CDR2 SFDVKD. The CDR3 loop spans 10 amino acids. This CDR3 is CAKGVREQYF. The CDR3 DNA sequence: TGTGCCAAGGGGGTTCGCGAGCAGTACTTC.

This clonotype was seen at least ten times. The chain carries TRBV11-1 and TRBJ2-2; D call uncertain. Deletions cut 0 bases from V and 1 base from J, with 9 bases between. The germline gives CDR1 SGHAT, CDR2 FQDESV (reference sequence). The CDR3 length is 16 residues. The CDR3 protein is CASSLARDQNTGELFF. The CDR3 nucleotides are TGTGCCAGCAGCTTAGCCAGAGATCAGAACACCGGGGAGCTGTTTTTT.

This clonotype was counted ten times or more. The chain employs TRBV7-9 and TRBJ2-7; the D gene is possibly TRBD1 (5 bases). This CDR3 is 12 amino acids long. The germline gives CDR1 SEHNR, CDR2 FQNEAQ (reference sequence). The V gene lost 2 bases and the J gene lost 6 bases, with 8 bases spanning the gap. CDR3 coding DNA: TGTGCCAGCAGCTTAAGCAGGGTCGAGCAGTACTTC. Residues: CASSLSRVEQYF.

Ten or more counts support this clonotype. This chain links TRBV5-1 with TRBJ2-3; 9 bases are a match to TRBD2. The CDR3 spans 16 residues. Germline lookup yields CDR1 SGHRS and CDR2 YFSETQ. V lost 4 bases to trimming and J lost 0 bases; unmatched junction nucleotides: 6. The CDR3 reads CASSSGLATSTDTQYF. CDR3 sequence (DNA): TGCGCCAGCAGCAGTGGACTAGCGACTAGCACAGATACGCAGTATTTT.

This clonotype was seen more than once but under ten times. The CDR3 sequence is CAISEPGTKDTIYF. The CDR3 nucleotides are TGTGCCATCAGTGAGCCGGGGACAAAAGACACCATATATTTT. This chain joins TRBV10-3 and TRBJ1-3; D may be TRBD1 (6 bases). CDR3 length equals 14 residues. V shed 2 bases and J shed 8 bases, with 13 bases lying between them. Germline CDR1 reads ENHRY; CDR2 reads SYGVKD.

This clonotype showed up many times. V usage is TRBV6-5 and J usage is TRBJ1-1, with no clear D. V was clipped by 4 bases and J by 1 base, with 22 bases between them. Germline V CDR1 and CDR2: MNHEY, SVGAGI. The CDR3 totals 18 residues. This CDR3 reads CASSSATSGPTSNTEAFF. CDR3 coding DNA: TGTGCCAGCAGTTCTGCCACATCCGGGCCAACATCGAACACTGAAGCTTTCTTT.

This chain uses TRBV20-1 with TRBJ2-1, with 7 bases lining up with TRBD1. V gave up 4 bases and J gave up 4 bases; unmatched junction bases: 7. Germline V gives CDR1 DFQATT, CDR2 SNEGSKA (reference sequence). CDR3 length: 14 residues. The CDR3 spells CSAIKGARYNEQFF. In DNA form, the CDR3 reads TGCAGTGCTATTAAGGGGGCGCGGTACAATGAGCAGTTCTTC.

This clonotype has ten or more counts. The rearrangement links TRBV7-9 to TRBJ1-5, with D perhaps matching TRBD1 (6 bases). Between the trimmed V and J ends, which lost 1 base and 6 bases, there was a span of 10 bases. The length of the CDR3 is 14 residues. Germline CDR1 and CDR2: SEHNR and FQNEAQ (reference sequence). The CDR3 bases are TGTGCCAGCAGCTTAGAGGGGGTAATTCAGCCCCAGCATTTT. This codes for CASSLEGVIQPQHF.

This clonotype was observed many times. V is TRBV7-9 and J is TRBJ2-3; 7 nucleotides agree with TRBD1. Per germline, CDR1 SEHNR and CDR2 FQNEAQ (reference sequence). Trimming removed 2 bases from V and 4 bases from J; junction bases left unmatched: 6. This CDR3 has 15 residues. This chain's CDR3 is CASSLISQGADTQYF. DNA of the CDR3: TGTGCCAGCAGCTTAATCTCCCAGGGGGCAGATACGCAGTATTTT.

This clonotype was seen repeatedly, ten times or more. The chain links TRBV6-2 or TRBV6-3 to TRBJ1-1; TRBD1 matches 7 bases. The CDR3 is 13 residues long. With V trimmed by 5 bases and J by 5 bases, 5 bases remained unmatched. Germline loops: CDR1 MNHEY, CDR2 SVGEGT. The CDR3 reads CASSDRAGTEAFF. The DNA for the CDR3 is TGTGCCAGCAGTGACAGGGCCGGGACTGAAGCTTTCTTT.

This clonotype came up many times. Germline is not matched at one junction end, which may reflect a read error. CDR3 DNA: TGCGCCAGCAGCCAGGGGGCGGCCCGGATGAACACTGAAGCTTTCTTT. This sequence encodes CASSQGAARMNTEAFF. The chain uses TRBV5-4 and TRBJ1-1; 8 nucleotides line up with TRBD1. The CDR3 is 16 residues long. Germline V gene data show CDR1 as SGHNT and CDR2 as YYREEE (reference sequence).

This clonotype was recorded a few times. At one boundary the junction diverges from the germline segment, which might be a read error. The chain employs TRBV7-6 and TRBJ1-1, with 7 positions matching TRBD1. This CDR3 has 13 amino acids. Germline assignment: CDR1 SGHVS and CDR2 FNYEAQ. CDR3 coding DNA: TGTGCCAGCAGCTCGGGACAGAACACTGAAGCTCTCTTT. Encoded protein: CASSSGQNTEALF.

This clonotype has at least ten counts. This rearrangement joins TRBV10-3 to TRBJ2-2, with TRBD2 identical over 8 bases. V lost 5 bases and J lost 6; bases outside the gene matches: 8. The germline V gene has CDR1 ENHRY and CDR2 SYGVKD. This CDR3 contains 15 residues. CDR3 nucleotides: TGTGCCATCAGTCCCGGGGGGGCGAATCCCGGGGAGCTGTTTTTT. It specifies CAISPGGANPGELFF.

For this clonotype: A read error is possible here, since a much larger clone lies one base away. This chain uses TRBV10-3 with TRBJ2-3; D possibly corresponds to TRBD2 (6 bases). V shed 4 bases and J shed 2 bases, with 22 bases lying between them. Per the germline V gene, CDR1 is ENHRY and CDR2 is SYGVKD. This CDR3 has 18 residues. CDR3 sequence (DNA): TGTGCCATCAGTGGTTTCGGAAGGGACTCAGTACTCACAGATACGCAGTATTTT. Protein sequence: CAISGFGRDSVLTDTQYF.

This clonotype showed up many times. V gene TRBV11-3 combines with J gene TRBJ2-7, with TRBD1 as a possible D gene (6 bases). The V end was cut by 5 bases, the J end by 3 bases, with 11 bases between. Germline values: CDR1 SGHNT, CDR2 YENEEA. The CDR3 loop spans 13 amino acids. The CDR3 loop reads CASSETGDYEQYF. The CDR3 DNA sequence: TGTGCCAGCAGCGAGACAGGTGACTACGAGCAGTACTTC.

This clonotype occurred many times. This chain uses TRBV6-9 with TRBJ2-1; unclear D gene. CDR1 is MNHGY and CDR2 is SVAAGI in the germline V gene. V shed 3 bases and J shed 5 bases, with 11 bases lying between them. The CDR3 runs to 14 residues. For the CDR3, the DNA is TGTGCCAGCAGTTACTACCGAGCAAACAATGAGCAGTTCTTC. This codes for CASSYYRANNEQFF.

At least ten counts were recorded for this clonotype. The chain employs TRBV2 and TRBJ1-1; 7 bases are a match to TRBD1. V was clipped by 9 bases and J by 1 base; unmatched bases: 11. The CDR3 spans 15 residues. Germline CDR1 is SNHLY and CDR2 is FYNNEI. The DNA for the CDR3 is TGTGCCAGTAGCTATCGGGGACAGCAGAACACTGAAGCTTTCTTT. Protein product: CASSYRGQQNTEAFF.

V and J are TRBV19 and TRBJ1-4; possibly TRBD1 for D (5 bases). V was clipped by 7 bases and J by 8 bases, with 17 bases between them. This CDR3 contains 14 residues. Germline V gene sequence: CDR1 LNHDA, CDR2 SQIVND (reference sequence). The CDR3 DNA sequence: TGTGCCAGTACCCGGACATATCCCCCAGAAAAACTGTTTTTT. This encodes CASTRTYPPEKLFF. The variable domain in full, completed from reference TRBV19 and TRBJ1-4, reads DGGITQSPKYLFRKEGQNVTLSCEQNLNHDAMYWYRQDPGQGLRLIYYSQIVNDFQKGDIAEGYSVSREKKESFPLTVTSAQKNPTAFYLCASTRTYPPEKLFFGSGTQLSVL.